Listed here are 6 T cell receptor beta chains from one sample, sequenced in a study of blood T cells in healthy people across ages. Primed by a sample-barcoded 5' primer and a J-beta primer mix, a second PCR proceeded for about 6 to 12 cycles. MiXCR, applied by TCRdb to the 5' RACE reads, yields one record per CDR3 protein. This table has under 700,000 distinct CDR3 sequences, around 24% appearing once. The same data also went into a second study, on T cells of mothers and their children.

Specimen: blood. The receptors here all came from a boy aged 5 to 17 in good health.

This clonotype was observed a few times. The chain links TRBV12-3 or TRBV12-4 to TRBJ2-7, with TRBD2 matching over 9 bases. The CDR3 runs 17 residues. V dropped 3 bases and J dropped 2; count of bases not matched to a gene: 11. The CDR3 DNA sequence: TGTGCCAGCAGTTTCGGGTTAGCGGGAGAGGGGACCTACGAGCAGTACTTC. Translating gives CASSFGLAGEGTYEQYF.

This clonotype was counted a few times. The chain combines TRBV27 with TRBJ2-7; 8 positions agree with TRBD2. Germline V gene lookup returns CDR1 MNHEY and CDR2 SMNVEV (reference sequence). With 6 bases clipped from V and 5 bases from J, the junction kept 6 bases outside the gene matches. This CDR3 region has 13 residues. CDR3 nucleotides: TGTGCCAGCAGGCCGCGGGGGGATAACGAGCAGTACTTC. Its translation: CASRPRGDNEQYF.

CDR3 residues: CASSPQSGGRWTQYF. DNA of the CDR3: TGTGCCAGCAGCCCCCAGTCTGGGGGACGGTGGACCCAGTACTTC. The chain joins TRBV7-2 to TRBJ2-5, with D possibly being TRBD1 or TRBD2 (5 bases each). The V gene's germline CDR1 is SGHTA and CDR2 FQGNSA. This CDR3 region has 15 residues. Trimming left V 5 bases short and J 7 bases short, with 20 bases between.

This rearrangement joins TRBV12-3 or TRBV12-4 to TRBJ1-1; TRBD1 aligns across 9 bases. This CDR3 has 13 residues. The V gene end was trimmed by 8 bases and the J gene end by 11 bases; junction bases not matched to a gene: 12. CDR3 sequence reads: CASGKSTGGEAFF. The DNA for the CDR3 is TGTGCCAGCGGCAAATCCACAGGGGGCGAGGCTTTCTTT.

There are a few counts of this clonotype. The CDR3 sequence: CASSLHGIWTEAFF. CDR3 sequence (DNA): TGTGCCAGCAGCTTGCACGGGATCTGGACTGAAGCTTTCTTT. V is TRBV5-4 and J is TRBJ1-1; D call uncertain. This CDR3 is 14 amino acids long. V was pared by 1 base and J by 5 bases, with 12 bases between. Germline V CDR1 and CDR2: SGHNT, YYREEE (reference sequence).

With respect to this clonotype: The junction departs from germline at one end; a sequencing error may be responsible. CDR3 protein: CASSIGTDGNGHTF. The CDR3, as DNA: TGCGCCAGCAGCATTGGGACCGATGGGAATGGCCACACCTTC. The chain combines TRBV5-1 with TRBJ1-2, with D tentatively TRBD1 (5 bases). The CDR3 has 14 residues. Per the germline V gene, CDR1 is SGHRS and CDR2 is YFSETQ.